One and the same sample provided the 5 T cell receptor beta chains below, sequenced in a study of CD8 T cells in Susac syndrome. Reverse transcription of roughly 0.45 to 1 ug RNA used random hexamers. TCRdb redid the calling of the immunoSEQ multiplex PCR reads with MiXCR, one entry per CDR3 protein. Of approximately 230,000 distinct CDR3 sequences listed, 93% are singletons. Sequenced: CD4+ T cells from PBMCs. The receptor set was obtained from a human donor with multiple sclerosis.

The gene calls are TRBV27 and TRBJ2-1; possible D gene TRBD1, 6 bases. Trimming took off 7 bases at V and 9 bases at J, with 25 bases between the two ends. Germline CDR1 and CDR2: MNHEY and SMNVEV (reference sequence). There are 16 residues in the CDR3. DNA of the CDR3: TGTGCCAGCACTCACCCATCTTTTGGGGGCATGAGTGAGCAGTTCTTC. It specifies CASTHPSFGGMSEQFF.

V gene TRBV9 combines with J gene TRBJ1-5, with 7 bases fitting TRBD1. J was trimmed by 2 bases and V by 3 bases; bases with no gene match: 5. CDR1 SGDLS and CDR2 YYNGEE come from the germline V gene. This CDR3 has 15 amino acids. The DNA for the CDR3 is TGTGCCAGCAGCGGAGGGGGCAACGGCAATCAGCCCCAGCATTTT. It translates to CASSGGGNGNQPQHF.

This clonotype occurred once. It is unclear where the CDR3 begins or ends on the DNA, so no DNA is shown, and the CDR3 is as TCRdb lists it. CDR3: CASSKETRTPGSCFF. This chain uses TRBV21-1 with TRBJ2-2. TRBV21-1 is an annotated pseudogene. The CDR3 spans 15 amino acids, including both terminal residues.

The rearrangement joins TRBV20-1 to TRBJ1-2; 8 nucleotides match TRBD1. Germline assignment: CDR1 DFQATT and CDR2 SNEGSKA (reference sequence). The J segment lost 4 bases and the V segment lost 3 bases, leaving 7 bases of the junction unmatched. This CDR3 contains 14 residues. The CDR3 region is CSASGAGGFYGYTF. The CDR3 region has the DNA TGCAGTGCTAGCGGGGCAGGGGGCTTCTATGGCTACACCTTC.

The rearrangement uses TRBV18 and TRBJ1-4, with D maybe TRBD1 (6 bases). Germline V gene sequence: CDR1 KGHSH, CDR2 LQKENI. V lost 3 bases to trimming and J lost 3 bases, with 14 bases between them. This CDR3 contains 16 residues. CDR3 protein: CASSPVNRDANEKLFF. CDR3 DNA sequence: TGTGCCAGCTCACCTGTGAACAGGGATGCTAATGAAAAACTGTTTTTT.